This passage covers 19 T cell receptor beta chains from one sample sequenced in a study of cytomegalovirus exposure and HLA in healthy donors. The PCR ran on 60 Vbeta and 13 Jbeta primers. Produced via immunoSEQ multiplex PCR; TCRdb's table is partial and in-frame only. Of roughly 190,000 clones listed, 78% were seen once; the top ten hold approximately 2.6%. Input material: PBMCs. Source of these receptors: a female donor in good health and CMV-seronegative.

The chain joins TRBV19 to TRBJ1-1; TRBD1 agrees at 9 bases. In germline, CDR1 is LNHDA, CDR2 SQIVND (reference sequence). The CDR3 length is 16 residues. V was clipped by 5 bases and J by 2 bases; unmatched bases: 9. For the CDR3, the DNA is TGTGCCAGTAGTTCCCCACAGGGGGCCTTCAACACTGAAGCTTTCTTT. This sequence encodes CASSSPQGAFNTEAFF.

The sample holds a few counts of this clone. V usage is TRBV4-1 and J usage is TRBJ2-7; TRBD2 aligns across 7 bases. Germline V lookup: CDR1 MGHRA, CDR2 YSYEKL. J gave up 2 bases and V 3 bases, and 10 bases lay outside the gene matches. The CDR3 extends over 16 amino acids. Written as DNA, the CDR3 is TGCGCCAGCAGCCAGGGGTTTGGGGGGGGAACCTACGAGCAGTACTTC. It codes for CASSQGFGGGTYEQYF.

This CDR3 is CASTRQGAGYGYTF. The CDR3 DNA reads as TGCGCCAGCACTCGACAGGGGGCTGGGTATGGCTACACCTTC. The chain has TRBV5-1 and TRBJ1-2; 10 bases agree with TRBD1. The V gene end was trimmed by 6 bases and the J gene end by 5 bases; junction bases not matched to a gene: 7. Germline loops: CDR1 SGHRS, CDR2 YFSETQ. The length of the CDR3 is 14 residues.

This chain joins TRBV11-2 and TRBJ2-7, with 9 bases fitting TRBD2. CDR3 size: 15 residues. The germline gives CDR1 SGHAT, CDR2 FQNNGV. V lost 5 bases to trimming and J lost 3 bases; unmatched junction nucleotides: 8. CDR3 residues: CASSPALAGHYEQYF. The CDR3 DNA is TGTGCCAGCAGCCCCGCTCTAGCGGGGCACTACGAGCAGTACTTC.

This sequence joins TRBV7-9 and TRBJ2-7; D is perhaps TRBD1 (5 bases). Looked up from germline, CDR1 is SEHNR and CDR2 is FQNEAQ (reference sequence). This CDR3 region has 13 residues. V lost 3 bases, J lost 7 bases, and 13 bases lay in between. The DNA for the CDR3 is TGTGCCAGCAGCTTGGCCAGGGTGGGGGAGCAGTACTTC. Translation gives CASSLARVGEQYF.

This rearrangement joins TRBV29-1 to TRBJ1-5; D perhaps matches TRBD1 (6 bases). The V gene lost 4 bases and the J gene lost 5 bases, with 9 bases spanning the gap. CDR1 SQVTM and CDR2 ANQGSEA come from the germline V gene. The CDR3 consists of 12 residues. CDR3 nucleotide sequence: TGCAGCGTTGGTGCAGGGGATCAGCCCCAGCATTTT. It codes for CSVGAGDQPQHF.

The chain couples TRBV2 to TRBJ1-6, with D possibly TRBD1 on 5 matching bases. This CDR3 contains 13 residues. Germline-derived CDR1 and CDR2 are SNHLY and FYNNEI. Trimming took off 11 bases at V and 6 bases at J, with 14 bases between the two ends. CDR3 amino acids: CAGRQNFNSPLHF. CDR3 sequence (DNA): TGTGCCGGACGACAGAACTTTAATTCACCCCTCCACTTT. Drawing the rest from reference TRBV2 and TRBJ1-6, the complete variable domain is EPEVTQTPSHQVTQMGQEVILRCVPISNHLYFYWYRQILGQKVEFLVSFYNNEISEKSEIFDDQFSVERPDGSNFTLKIRSTKLEDSAMYFCAGRQNFNSPLHFGNGTRLTVT.

This chain's CDR3 is CASSLNIDNSPLHF. In DNA, the CDR3 is TGTGCCAGCAGCTTAAATATAGATAATTCACCCCTCCACTTT. The chain couples TRBV7-3 to TRBJ1-6, with D unresolved. CDR3 length equals 14 residues. V was clipped by 1 base and J by 5 bases, with 6 bases between them. CDR1 is SGHTA, CDR2 FQGTGA, per germline.

CDR3 sequence (DNA): TGTGCCTGGAACGAGGCCCCCAATCAGCCCCAGCATTTT. This translates into CAWNEAPNQPQHF. This chain connects TRBV30 to TRBJ1-5, with D hard to call. V dropped 4 bases and J dropped 3 bases, with 10 bases sitting between them. Germline CDR1 GTSNPN, CDR2 SVGIG (reference sequence). The CDR3 covers 13 residues.

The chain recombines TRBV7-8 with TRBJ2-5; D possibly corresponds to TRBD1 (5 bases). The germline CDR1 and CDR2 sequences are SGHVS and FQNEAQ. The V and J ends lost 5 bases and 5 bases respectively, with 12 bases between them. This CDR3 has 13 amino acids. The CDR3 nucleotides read TGTGCCAGCAGCACCCGTGCAGGGGAGACCCAGTACTTC. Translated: CASSTRAGETQYF.

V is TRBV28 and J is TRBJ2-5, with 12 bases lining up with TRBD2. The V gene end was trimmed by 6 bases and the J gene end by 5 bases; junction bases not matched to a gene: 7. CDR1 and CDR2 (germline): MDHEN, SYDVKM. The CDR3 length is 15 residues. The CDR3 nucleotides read TGTGCCAGCAGGACTGTGACTAGCGGGAGTGAGACCCAGTACTTC. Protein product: CASRTVTSGSETQYF.

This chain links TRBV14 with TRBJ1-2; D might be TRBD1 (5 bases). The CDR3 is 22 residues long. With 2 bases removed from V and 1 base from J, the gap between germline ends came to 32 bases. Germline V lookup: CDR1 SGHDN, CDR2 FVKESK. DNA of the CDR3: TGTGCCAGCAGCCAATTGGGGCAGCATAACCAAGCCAACCATCCCTTTAACTATGGCTACACCTTC. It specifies CASSQLGQHNQANHPFNYGYTF.

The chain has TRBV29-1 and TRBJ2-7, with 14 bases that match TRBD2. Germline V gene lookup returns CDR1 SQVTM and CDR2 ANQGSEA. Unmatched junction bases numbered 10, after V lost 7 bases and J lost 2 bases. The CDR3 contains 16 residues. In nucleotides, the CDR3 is TGCAGCGGCCAGACTAGCGGGAGGGACCCTCCCTACGAGCAGTACTTC. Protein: CSGQTSGRDPPYEQYF.

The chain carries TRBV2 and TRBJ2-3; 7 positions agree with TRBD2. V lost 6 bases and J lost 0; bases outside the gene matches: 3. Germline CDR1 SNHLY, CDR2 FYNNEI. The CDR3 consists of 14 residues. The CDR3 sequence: CASRVSGSTDTQYF. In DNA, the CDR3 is TGTGCCAGCAGAGTTAGCGGGAGCACAGATACGCAGTATTTT.

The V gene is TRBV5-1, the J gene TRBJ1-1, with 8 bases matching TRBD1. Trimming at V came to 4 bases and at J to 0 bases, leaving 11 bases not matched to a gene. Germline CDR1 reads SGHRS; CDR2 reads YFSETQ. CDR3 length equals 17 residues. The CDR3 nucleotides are TGCGCCAGCAGCGCAAACCGGGACAGGAGACTGAACACTGAAGCTTTCTTT. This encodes CASSANRDRRLNTEAFF.

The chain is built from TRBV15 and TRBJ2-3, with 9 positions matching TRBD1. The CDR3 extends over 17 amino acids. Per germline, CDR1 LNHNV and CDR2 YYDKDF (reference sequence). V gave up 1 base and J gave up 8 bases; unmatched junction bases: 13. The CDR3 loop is CATSRGTGALAEATQYF. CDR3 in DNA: TGTGCCACCAGCAGAGGGACAGGGGCGCTAGCGGAGGCTACGCAGTATTTT.

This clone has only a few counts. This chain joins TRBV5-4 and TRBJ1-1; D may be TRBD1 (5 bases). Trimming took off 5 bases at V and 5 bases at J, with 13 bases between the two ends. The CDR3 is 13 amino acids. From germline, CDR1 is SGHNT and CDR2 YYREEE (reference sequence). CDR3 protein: CASRRGGGTEAFF. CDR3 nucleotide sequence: TGTGCCAGCAGACGCGGCGGGGGTACTGAAGCTTTCTTT.

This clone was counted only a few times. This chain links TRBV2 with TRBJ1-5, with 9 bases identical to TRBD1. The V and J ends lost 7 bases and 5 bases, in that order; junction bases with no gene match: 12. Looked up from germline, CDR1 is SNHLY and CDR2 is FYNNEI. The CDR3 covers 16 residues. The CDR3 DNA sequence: TGTGCCAGCAATGACGTGGAGACAGGGGGTTATCAGCCCCAGCATTTT. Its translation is CASNDVETGGYQPQHF.

The CDR3: CASSPRLLAKNIQYF. In nucleotides, the CDR3 is TGTGCCAGCAGTCCACGTCTACTAGCCAAAAACATTCAGTACTTC. The V and J genes are TRBV28 and TRBJ2-4; unclear D gene. This CDR3 spans 15 amino acids. The V end lost 5 bases, the J end lost 0 bases, and 11 bases lay between the germline ends. The germline CDR1 and CDR2 sequences are MDHEN and SYDVKM.